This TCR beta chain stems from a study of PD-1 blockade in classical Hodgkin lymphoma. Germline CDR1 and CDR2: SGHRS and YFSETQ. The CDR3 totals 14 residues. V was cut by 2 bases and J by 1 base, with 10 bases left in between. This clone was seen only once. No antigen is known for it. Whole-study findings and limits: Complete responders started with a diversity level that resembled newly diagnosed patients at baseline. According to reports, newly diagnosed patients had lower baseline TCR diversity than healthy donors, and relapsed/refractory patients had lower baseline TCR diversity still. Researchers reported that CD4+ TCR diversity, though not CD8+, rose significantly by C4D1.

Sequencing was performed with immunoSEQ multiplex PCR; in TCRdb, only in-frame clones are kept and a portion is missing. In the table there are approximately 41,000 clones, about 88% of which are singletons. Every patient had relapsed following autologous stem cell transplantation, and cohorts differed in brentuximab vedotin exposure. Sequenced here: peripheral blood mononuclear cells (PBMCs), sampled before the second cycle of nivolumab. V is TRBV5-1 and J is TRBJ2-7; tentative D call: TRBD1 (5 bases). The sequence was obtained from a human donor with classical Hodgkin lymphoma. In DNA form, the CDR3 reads TGCGCCAGCAGCTTCGACAGACAGTCCTACGAGCAGTACTTC. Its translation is CASSFDRQSYEQYF.